This T cell receptor (beta chain) was recovered during a study of blood T cells in healthy people across ages. Study observations and caveats: In long-lived donors, naive CD4+ cell counts and diversity exceeded those of aged donors.

V lost 3 bases and J lost 2; bases outside the gene matches: 2. The CDR3 sequence is 15 residues long. Germline V gene sequence: CDR1 SGDLS, CDR2 YYNGEE. To note about this clonotype: Its antigen is still unknown.

It was with a sample-barcoded 5' primer and a J-beta primer mix that a second PCR of about 6 to 12 cycles was run. TCRdb used MiXCR to reprocess the 5' RACE reads, holding one entry per CDR3 protein. The table includes roughly 500,000 distinct CDR3 sequences, roughly 28% detected once. Sequenced: blood. The TCR was taken from a woman aged 70-85 years in good health. The chain recombines TRBV9 with TRBJ2-5; 12 bases line up with TRBD2. In DNA, the CDR3 is TGTGCCAGCAGCGCTAGCGGGGGGGATCAAGAGACCCAGTACTTC. Its protein product is CASSASGGDQETQYF.